This is a list of T cell receptor beta chains from one sample in a study of T cell responses to AZD1222 COVID-19 vaccine. Clones were sequenced by immunoSEQ multiplex PCR, and TCRdb holds only the in-frame ones, with some missing. The data show some 72,000 clones, just over 90% seen once. The material was peripheral blood, obtained on day 0 of MenACWY control vaccination. Receptors were obtained from an adult in good health. Both conserved end residues are part of each CDR3. The D gene is left open where the match is weak. Part of the rows lack a size; the others show once, few, many or a class for expanded clones.

-	TRBD1	TRBV6-2/TRBV6-3	TRBJ2-4	CASNPGGLAKNIQYF	TGTGCCAGCAACCCAGGGGGCCTAGCCAAAAACATTCAGTACTTC
-	-	TRBV5-1	TRBJ2-2	CASSDWQGNTGELFF	TGCGCCAGCTCGGACTGGCAGGGGAACACCGGGGAGCTGTTTTTT
-	-	TRBV6-6	TRBJ1-5	CASSYSAGGGHEPQHF	TGTGCCAGCAGTTACTCGGCTGGGGGGGGACACGAGCCCCAGCATTTT
once	TRBD2	TRBV9	TRBJ2-1	CASSVGSGAPWEQFF	TGTGCCAGCAGCGTAGGTAGCGGGGCCCCCTGGGAGCAGTTCTTC
-	TRBD1	TRBV9	TRBJ2-5	CASSVAGDRVQETQYF	TGTGCCAGCAGCGTAGCGGGGGACAGGGTCCAAGAGACCCAGTACTTC
-	-	TRBV6-5	TRBJ1-6	CASRPPGSNNSPLHF	TGTGCCAGCAGGCCCCCCGGTTCCAATAATTCACCCCTCCACTTT
-	-	TRBV6-5	TRBJ2-2	CASSGTVTTGELFF	TGTGCCAGCAGCGGGACGGTAACCACCGGGGAGCTGTTTTTT
-	-	TRBV18	TRBJ1-2	CASSPQSDGYTF	TGTGCCAGCTCACCACAGTCGGATGGCTACACCTTC
-	-	TRBV5-1	TRBJ2-2	CASSPTGMNTGELFF	TGCGCCAGCAGCCCAACAGGGATGAACACCGGGGAGCTGTTTTTT
-	-	TRBV19	TRBJ2-7	CASSKQGREQYF	TGTGCCAGTAGTAAACAGGGTCGGGAGCAGTACTTC
once	-	TRBV3-1/TRBV3-2	TRBJ2-3	CASSQAPSGTDTQYF	TGTGCCAGCAGCCAAGCCCCCTCCGGCACAGATACGCAGTATTTT
-	-	TRBV28	TRBJ1-2	CASLDSGPAYGYTF	TGTGCCAGTTTGGACAGTGGGCCCGCCTATGGCTACACCTTC
-	TRBD1	TRBV9	TRBJ1-2	CASSVGTGTYTF	TGTGCCAGCAGCGTAGGGACAGGGACCTACACCTTC
-	-	TRBV28	TRBJ1-4	CASSSTQTAATNEKLFF	TGTGCCAGCAGTTCGACTCAAACTGCGGCAACTAATGAAAAACTGTTTTTT
-	-	TRBV7-3	TRBJ2-2	CASSLISGTNTGELFF	TGTGCCAGCAGCTTAATTTCGGGAACGAACACCGGGGAGCTGTTTTTT
-	TRBD2	TRBV6-5	TRBJ2-7	CASNAGLAGDGEQYF	TGTGCCAGCAATGCTGGACTAGCGGGAGACGGCGAGCAGTACTTC
-	-	TRBV6-2/TRBV6-3	TRBJ1-6	CASSSYPGTLRIGSPLHF	TGTGCCAGCAGTTCATACCCCGGGACGCTCCGAATTGGCTCACCCCTCCACTTT
-	-	TRBV2	TRBJ1-5	CASGNRESQPQHF	TGTGCCAGTGGTAACAGGGAAAGTCAGCCCCAGCATTTT
-	-	TRBV4-3	TRBJ2-3	CASSRTLPPSTDTQYF	TGCGCCAGCAGCCGCACACTACCCCCTAGCACAGATACGCAGTATTTT
-	-	TRBV18	TRBJ2-3	CASSPTGSDTQYF	TGTGCCAGCTCACCAACCGGTTCAGATACGCAGTATTTT
-	-	TRBV28	TRBJ2-2	CASRPQGLSTGELFF	TGTGCCAGCAGGCCACAGGGTCTGTCCACCGGGGAGCTGTTTTTT
-	-	TRBV19	TRBJ2-2	CASTPTSGGYIGELFF	TGTGCCAGTACCCCGACCTCTGGAGGGTATATCGGGGAGCTGTTTTTT
-	-	TRBV7-2	TRBJ2-4	CASSPDSLAKNIQYF	TGTGCCAGCAGCCCAGACAGTCTAGCCAAAAACATTCAGTACTTC
-	TRBD1	TRBV18	TRBJ1-1	CASSGKRAGGSWTEAFF	TGTGCCAGCTCAGGAAAAAGGGCAGGGGGCAGTTGGACTGAAGCTTTCTTT
-	TRBD2	TRBV29-1	TRBJ2-3	CRSSGGPPRDTQYF	TGCAGGTCGAGCGGGGGGCCCCCGCGGGATACGCAGTATTTT
-	-	TRBV29-1	TRBJ2-5	CSVDRGLETQYF	TGCAGCGTTGATCGTGGACTGGAGACCCAGTACTTC
-	-	TRBV5-1	TRBJ2-7	CASSSDRSYEQYF	TGCGCCAGCAGCTCCGACCGTTCCTACGAGCAGTACTTC
-	TRBD1	TRBV27	TRBJ1-2	CATVDRGRRGYTF	TGTGCCACGGTCGACAGGGGGCGTCGGGGCTACACCTTC
few	-	TRBV28	TRBJ1-3	CASRPPTFGGGPGNTIYF	TGTGCCAGCAGGCCCCCGACTTTTGGCGGGGGGCCTGGAAACACCATATATTTT
-	-	TRBV6-2/TRBV6-3	TRBJ1-5	CASSYFGQPQHF	TGTGCCAGCAGTTACTTCGGGCAGCCCCAGCATTTT
-	-	TRBV24-1	TRBJ2-1	CATSEPGLRHNEQFF	TGTGCCACCAGTGAGCCGGGACTTCGACACAATGAGCAGTTCTTC
once	TRBD2	TRBV6-2/TRBV6-3	TRBJ2-7	CASSSPLGGSGYEQYF	TGTGCCAGCAGTTCCCCTTTGGGCGGGAGCGGGTACGAGCAGTACTTC
-	-	TRBV4-3	TRBJ1-1	CASSRTAGEAFF	TGCGCCAGCAGTCGGACAGCTGGTGAAGCTTTCTTT
-	-	TRBV28	TRBJ1-2	CASSIQGARRYTF	TGTGCCAGCAGCATACAGGGAGCGAGGCGCTACACCTTC
-	-	TRBV6-5	TRBJ1-1	CASSYSGHRSDTEAFF	TGTGCCAGCAGTTACTCTGGACACCGGAGCGACACTGAAGCTTTCTTT
-	-	TRBV24-1	TRBJ2-3	CATSGGLDTQYF	TGTGCCACCAGTGGGGGACTAGATACGCAGTATTTT
-	TRBD1	TRBV7-9	TRBJ1-1	CASRRRQGEDTEAFF	TGTGCCAGCAGGCGCCGACAGGGAGAAGACACTGAAGCTTTCTTT
-	TRBD1	TRBV29-1	TRBJ1-2	CSARQGAQLGYTF	TGCAGCGCCAGACAGGGGGCGCAGTTAGGCTACACCTTC
-	TRBD1	TRBV29-1	TRBJ2-7	CSVTDRSYEQYF	TGCAGCGTAACGGACAGGTCCTACGAGCAGTACTTC
-	TRBD1	TRBV24-1	TRBJ2-7	CATSDPPTGCYEQYF	TGTGCCACCAGTGATCCGCCGACAGGGTGCTACGAGCAGTACTTC
-	-	TRBV21-1	TRBJ1-5	CASSKEEIDRALNQPQHF	TGTGCCAGCAGCAAAGAAGAGATAGACAGGGCCTTGAATCAGCCCCAGCATTTT
-	-	TRBV27	TRBJ1-4	CASSSRGGTAREKLFF	TGTGCCAGCAGCTCCCGCGGGGGTACGGCTCGAGAAAAACTGTTTTTT